The entry below describes one T cell receptor (beta chain). Its antigen is currently unknown. One entry per CDR3 protein results from TCRdb running MiXCR on the reads. The table shows approximately 390,000 distinct CDR3 sequences, with roughly 34% occurring only once. The source of the sample is a study of T cell repertoires in cytomegalovirus infection. Across the study: Well-studied HLA-B-restricted CMV epitopes were used in the study alongside recently identified HLA-C-restricted ones. Matching HLA type, along with CMV infection, was indicated by public TCR beta signatures. Study-level results: CMV-specific HLA-C-restricted TCR beta clonotypes dominated the ex vivo response.

The receptor was derived from a human donor in good health (CMV status not recorded). Some clones in this sample may be carry-over from other donors' samples. The sample consisted of cultured PBMCs, taken from culture after CMV antigen stimulation.

CDR3 amino acids: CASSLMGRAYSGYNEQFF. The CDR3, as DNA: TGTGCCAGCAGCCTGATGGGGAGGGCCTATTCGGGGTACAATGAGCAGTTCTTC. The chain recombines TRBV11-3 with TRBJ2-1; 7 bases are shared with TRBD2. The length of the CDR3 is 18 residues. V was clipped by 5 bases and J by 4 bases; unmatched bases: 17. Germline CDR1 SGHNT, CDR2 YENEEA.